The rows below give T cell receptor beta chains drawn from one sample of a study of T cell responses to AZD1222 COVID-19 vaccine. Sequencing used immunoSEQ multiplex PCR; TCRdb keeps in-frame clones, though not all of them. The repertoire has about 150,000 clones, approximately 85% of them found once; the top ten carry about 4%. The specimen comprised peripheral blood, sampled on day 0 of MenACWY control vaccination. These receptors all come from an adult in good health. Both conserved end residues are part of each CDR3. The order of the fields is clone size, D gene, V gene, J gene, CDR3 protein, CDR3 DNA. D genes are given only for firm matches. Clone size is given for some rows only: seen once, a few or many times, or a class if the clone is expanded.

size: NA
D: NA
V: TRBV18
J: TRBJ1-1
CDR3: CASSKGTRVFEAFF
DNA: TGTGCCAGCTCCAAGGGGACCAGGGTCTTTGAAGCTTTCTTT

size: NA
D: NA
V: TRBV5-1
J: TRBJ2-5
CDR3: CASSGDSRETQYF
DNA: TGCGCCAGCAGTGGAGACAGCAGAGAGACCCAGTACTTC

size: NA
D: TRBD2
V: TRBV6-5
J: TRBJ2-7
CDR3: CASMSGGDTEQYF
DNA: TGTGCCAGCATGAGCGGGGGCGATACAGAGCAGTACTTC

size: NA
D: TRBD2
V: TRBV7-9
J: TRBJ2-1
CDR3: CASSLRTSGVTNEQFF
DNA: TGTGCCAGCAGCTTGCGGACTAGCGGGGTTACCAATGAGCAGTTCTTC

size: NA
D: NA
V: TRBV12-3/TRBV12-4
J: TRBJ1-2
CDR3: CASSLTPENGYTF
DNA: TGTGCCAGCAGTTTAACCCCAGAGAATGGCTACACCTTC

size: NA
D: NA
V: TRBV7-9
J: TRBJ2-3
CDR3: CASSLEGSPQYF
DNA: TGTGCCAGCAGCTTAGAGGGTTCCCCGCAGTATTTT

size: few
D: NA
V: TRBV12-3/TRBV12-4
J: TRBJ1-2
CDR3: CASSSRGRPGYTF
DNA: TGTGCCAGCAGTTCCAGGGGCCGCCCTGGCTACACCTTC

size: NA
D: NA
V: TRBV7-9
J: TRBJ1-1
CDR3: CASSLMGGEAFF
DNA: TGTGCCAGCAGCTTAATGGGGGGTGAAGCTTTCTTT

size: NA
D: NA
V: TRBV6-6
J: TRBJ1-2
CDR3: CASSYSSYGYTF
DNA: TGTGCCAGCAGTTACTCGTCCTATGGCTACACCTTC

size: NA
D: NA
V: TRBV11-2
J: TRBJ2-2
CDR3: CASSLVLATGELFF
DNA: TGTGCCAGCAGCTTAGTTTTGGCGACCGGGGAGCTGTTTTTT

size: few
D: NA
V: TRBV2
J: TRBJ1-2
CDR3: CASSEKGGRLEGYTF
DNA: TGTGCCAGCAGTGAGAAGGGCGGCAGGTTGGAGGGCTACACCTTC

size: NA
D: NA
V: TRBV30
J: TRBJ2-3
CDR3: CAWSFTSLSDTQYF
DNA: TGTGCCTGGAGTTTCACGAGCCTATCAGATACGCAGTATTTT

size: NA
D: TRBD1
V: TRBV7-6
J: TRBJ2-7
CDR3: CASRRDRRGEQYF
DNA: TGTGCCAGCAGGCGGGACAGGAGGGGCGAGCAGTACTTC

size: NA
D: NA
V: TRBV12-3/TRBV12-4
J: TRBJ1-5
CDR3: CASTPARSQPQHF
DNA: TGTGCCAGCACCCCGGCTAGGTCTCAGCCCCAGCATTTT

size: NA
D: NA
V: TRBV5-4
J: TRBJ1-2
CDR3: CASSQPTYGYTF
DNA: TGTGCCAGTAGCCAACCCACCTATGGCTACACCTTC

size: NA
D: NA
V: TRBV28
J: TRBJ1-1
CDR3: CASMFKTEAFF
DNA: TGTGCCAGCATGTTTAAAACTGAAGCTTTCTTT

size: NA
D: NA
V: TRBV30
J: TRBJ1-1
CDR3: CAWRVHLGAFF
DNA: TGTGCCTGGAGGGTTCATTTGGGGGCTTTCTTT

size: once
D: NA
V: TRBV6-1
J: TRBJ1-2
CDR3: CASSESSWAYGYTF
DNA: TGTGCCAGCAGTGAGTCTTCTTGGGCCTATGGCTACACCTTC

size: few
D: NA
V: TRBV24-1
J: TRBJ2-2
CDR3: CATSDKDRANTGELFF
DNA: TGTGCCACCAGTGACAAAGACCGCGCGAACACCGGGGAGCTGTTTTTT

size: NA
D: NA
V: TRBV28
J: TRBJ1-2
CDR3: CASSLLPRGRPYGYTF
DNA: TGTGCCAGCAGTTTACTCCCCCGCGGCCGGCCCTATGGCTACACCTTC

size: NA
D: NA
V: TRBV6-1
J: TRBJ1-1
CDR3: CASSFGGPTEAFF
DNA: TGTGCCAGCAGTTTCGGGGGACCCACTGAAGCTTTCTTT

size: NA
D: NA
V: TRBV25-1
J: TRBJ1-6
CDR3: CASRGTGGYSPLHF
DNA: TGTGCCAGCAGGGGTACTGGGGGCTATTCACCCCTCCACTTT

size: NA
D: NA
V: TRBV19
J: TRBJ2-6
CDR3: CASRLGASGANVLTF
DNA: TGTGCCAGTAGGCTAGGGGCTTCTGGGGCCAACGTCCTGACTTTC

size: NA
D: NA
V: TRBV4-1
J: TRBJ1-6
CDR3: CASSQDIGNSPLHF
DNA: TGCGCCAGCAGCCAAGATATCGGCAATTCACCCCTCCACTTT

size: NA
D: TRBD1
V: TRBV7-9
J: TRBJ1-2
CDR3: CASSPVRGRSGYTF
DNA: TGTGCCAGCAGCCCAGTAAGGGGGCGAAGTGGCTACACCTTC

size: NA
D: NA
V: TRBV3-1/TRBV3-2
J: TRBJ2-2
CDR3: CASSQDRLTGELFF
DNA: TGTGCCAGCAGCCAAGATAGACTCACCGGGGAGCTGTTTTTT

size: once
D: TRBD1
V: TRBV15
J: TRBJ1-4
CDR3: CATSKQGAQEKLFF
DNA: TGTGCCACCAGCAAACAGGGGGCCCAGGAAAAACTGTTTTTT

size: once
D: TRBD1
V: TRBV12-3/TRBV12-4
J: TRBJ1-1
CDR3: CASSLGWTGLFF
DNA: TGTGCCAGCAGTTTAGGATGGACAGGGCTTTTCTTT

size: once
D: NA
V: TRBV9
J: TRBJ2-2
CDR3: CASSVVLTGELFF
DNA: TGTGCCAGCAGCGTAGTTTTAACCGGGGAGCTGTTTTTT

size: NA
D: TRBD1
V: TRBV12-3/TRBV12-4
J: TRBJ1-1
CDR3: CASSRDSEAFF
DNA: TGTGCCAGCAGCCGGGACAGTGAAGCTTTCTTT

size: NA
D: NA
V: TRBV6-5
J: TRBJ2-1
CDR3: CASILDTILNNEQFF
DNA: TGTGCCAGCATCTTGGACACCATACTTAACAATGAGCAGTTCTTC

size: NA
D: NA
V: TRBV4-1
J: TRBJ2-7
CDR3: CASSQEKGDRPYEQYF
DNA: TGCGCCAGCAGCCAAGAAAAGGGAGACAGGCCCTACGAGCAGTACTTC

size: few
D: NA
V: TRBV12-3/TRBV12-4
J: TRBJ1-1
CDR3: CASSLRFEAFF
DNA: TGTGCCAGCAGTTTACGATTCGAAGCTTTCTTT

size: NA
D: TRBD1
V: TRBV6-1
J: TRBJ1-6
CDR3: CASSRDRVNSPLHF
DNA: TGTGCCAGCAGCCGGGACAGGGTGAATTCACCCCTCCACTTT

size: NA
D: NA
V: TRBV7-3
J: TRBJ2-3
CDR3: CASSSTGAPDTQYF
DNA: TGTGCCAGCAGCTCGACAGGAGCCCCAGATACGCAGTATTTT

size: NA
D: NA
V: TRBV2
J: TRBJ2-3
CDR3: CASSESRTAGHTDTQYF
DNA: TGTGCCAGCAGTGAAAGTCGGACAGCCGGGCACACAGATACGCAGTATTTT

size: few
D: NA
V: TRBV28
J: TRBJ1-6
CDR3: CASSFPGAGPYNSPLHF
DNA: TGTGCCAGCAGTTTCCCGGGGGCGGGACCGTATAATTCACCCCTCCACTTT

size: few
D: NA
V: TRBV5-4
J: TRBJ1-5
CDR3: CASSLMGGAQPQHF
DNA: TGTGCCAGCAGCTTGATGGGGGGCGCCCAGCCCCAGCATTTT

size: NA
D: NA
V: TRBV6-5
J: TRBJ2-3
CDR3: CASRRSTDTQYF
DNA: TGTGCCAGCAGGAGGAGTACAGATACGCAGTATTTT

size: NA
D: NA
V: TRBV2
J: TRBJ1-4
CDR3: CASSRPGRRNEKLFF
DNA: TGTGCCAGCAGTCGCCCGGGACGGCGTAATGAAAAACTGTTTTTT

size: NA
D: NA
V: TRBV4-2
J: TRBJ2-5
CDR3: CASSQGGDPRSETQYF
DNA: TGTGCCAGCAGCCAAGGGGGGGACCCCAGGTCGGAGACCCAGTACTTC

size: once
D: TRBD2
V: TRBV6-5
J: TRBJ2-3
CDR3: CASSFKLAATDTQYF
DNA: TGTGCCAGCAGTTTTAAGCTAGCGGCCACAGATACGCAGTATTTT

size: NA
D: TRBD1
V: TRBV27
J: TRBJ2-5
CDR3: CASSLRDRGRGETQYF
DNA: TGTGCCAGCAGTTTACGGGACAGGGGGCGCGGAGAGACCCAGTACTTC

size: NA
D: NA
V: TRBV18
J: TRBJ1-2
CDR3: CASSGSNIHYGYTF
DNA: TGTGCCAGCTCAGGGTCAAATATCCACTATGGCTACACCTTC

size: NA
D: NA
V: TRBV5-1
J: TRBJ1-1
CDR3: CASSFDGSEAFF
DNA: TGCGCCAGCAGCTTTGATGGGTCGGAAGCTTTCTTT

size: NA
D: NA
V: TRBV14
J: TRBJ1-6
CDR3: CASSREVSSYNSPLHF
DNA: TGTGCCAGCAGCCGCGAGGTAAGCTCCTATAATTCACCCCTCCACTTT

size: NA
D: NA
V: TRBV6-1
J: TRBJ2-2
CDR3: CASSEAPPAGELFF
DNA: TGTGCCAGCAGTGAAGCGCCTCCTGCCGGGGAGCTGTTTTTT

size: NA
D: TRBD1
V: TRBV11-2
J: TRBJ1-2
CDR3: CASSFQPQGPGYTF
DNA: TGTGCCAGCAGCTTTCAACCACAGGGGCCTGGCTACACCTTC

size: NA
D: NA
V: TRBV3-1/TRBV3-2
J: TRBJ1-2
CDR3: CASTPGLSLGNYGYTF
DNA: TGTGCCAGTACCCCGGGCCTTTCCCTTGGCAACTATGGCTACACCTTC

size: NA
D: TRBD1
V: TRBV5-4
J: TRBJ1-2
CDR3: CASSLRDRGDGYTF
DNA: TGTGCCAGCAGCCTCAGGGACAGGGGGGATGGCTACACCTTC

size: NA
D: NA
V: TRBV19
J: TRBJ2-1
CDR3: CASSNRDASNEQFF
DNA: TGTGCCAGTAGTAACCGGGACGCCTCCAATGAGCAGTTCTTC

size: NA
D: TRBD1
V: TRBV7-6
J: TRBJ1-5
CDR3: CASSLGSQGNQPQHF
DNA: TGTGCCAGCAGCTTAGGGTCACAGGGGAATCAGCCCCAGCATTTT